This TCR beta chain stems from a study of tumor and adjacent non-tumor tissue in lung cancer. For the study at large: On average, productive TCRbeta reads reached about 4.17 million per sample. Study findings and constraints: Tumor tissue had significantly higher TCR diversity than normal lung. Patients with more diverse tumor TCRs had worse survival.

Three rounds of nested PCR, following a modified ARM-PCR protocol, produced the TCRbeta library. TCRdb independently ran MiXCR on the multiplex PCR reads; one entry per CDR3 protein. Of 55,000 to 75,000 distinct CDR3 sequences listed, 50% to 60% were seen once; the top ten hold 20%. No cell sorting was done before RNA was extracted from the tissue. Chemotherapy-naive patients with new lung cancer underwent thoracic surgery in China, August–late 2014. The V gene's germline CDR1 is SQVTM and CDR2 ANQGSEA. The CDR3 spans 12 residues. A word on this clonotype: Its target is unknown. One end of the junction fails to match germline, which may point to a read error.

Sequencing was done on a sample of lung tumor tissue. This sequence was found in a man aged 45 to 65 with non-small cell lung cancer. This chain joins TRBV29-1 and TRBJ1-2; D is possibly TRBD1 (5 bases). CDR3 sequence (DNA): TGCAGCATTCTGAAGGGGAACTATGGCTACAGCTTC. Amino acid sequence: CSILKGNYGYSF.